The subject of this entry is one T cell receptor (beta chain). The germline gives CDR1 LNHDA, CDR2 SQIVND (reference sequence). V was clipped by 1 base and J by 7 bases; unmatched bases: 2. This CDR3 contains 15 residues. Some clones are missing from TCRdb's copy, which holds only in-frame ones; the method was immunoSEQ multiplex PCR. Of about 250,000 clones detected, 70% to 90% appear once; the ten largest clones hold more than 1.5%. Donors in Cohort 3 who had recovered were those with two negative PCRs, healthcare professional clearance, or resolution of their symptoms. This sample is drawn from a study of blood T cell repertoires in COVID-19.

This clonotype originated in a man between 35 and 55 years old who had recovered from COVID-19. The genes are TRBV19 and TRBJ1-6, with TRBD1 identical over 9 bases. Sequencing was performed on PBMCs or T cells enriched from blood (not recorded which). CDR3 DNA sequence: TGTGCCAGTAGTATAGCTGGACAGGGGAATTCACCCCTCCACTTT. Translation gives CASSIAGQGNSPLHF.